These T cell receptor beta chains were read from a single sample in a study of blood T cell repertoires in COVID-19. Measured with immunoSEQ multiplex PCR; TCRdb has only the in-frame clones, and not every one. This sample yields around 270,000 clones, of which approximately 86% are seen a single time; over 5% belongs to the top ten. The source material was peripheral blood. Every receptor here comes from a woman aged 55-75 years with COVID-19, enrolled during active disease. CDR3s include the opening cysteine and the closing phenylalanine or tryptophan. Fields, in order: D gene, CDR3 length, clone size, J gene, V gene, CDR3 protein, CDR3 DNA. A D gene is named only where the DNA matches it firmly. Some rows have no size entry. The others give once, few or many, or a class for an expanded clone.

>TRBD2|16|.|TRBJ2-7|TRBV5-1
CASSLDSGGTSYEQYF
TGCGCCAGCAGCTTGGACTCGGGGGGGACTTCCTACGAGCAGTACTTC
>.|11|.|TRBJ1-4|TRBV20-1
CSATPGEKLFF
TGCAGTGCTACCCCCGGTGAAAAACTGTTTTTT
>TRBD1|14|.|TRBJ1-6|TRBV5-1
CASSRTGENSPLHF
TGCGCCAGCAGCCGGACAGGTGAAAATTCACCCCTCCACTTT
>.|16|.|TRBJ2-2|TRBV7-2
CASSSSRGSNTGELFF
TGTGCCAGCAGCTCGTCCCGGGGGTCGAACACCGGGGAGCTGTTTTTT
>TRBD2|19|.|TRBJ2-1|TRBV27
CASSSGLAGGFGAGNEQFF
TGTGCCAGCAGTTCTGGACTAGCGGGAGGGTTTGGAGCTGGCAATGAGCAGTTCTTC
>TRBD1|17|.|TRBJ2-5|TRBV24-1
CATSERLTGGNQETQYF
TGTGCCACCAGTGAAAGATTGACAGGGGGAAACCAAGAGACCCAGTACTTC
>TRBD1|16|.|TRBJ2-1|TRBV29-1
CSAGQGGGSSYNEQFF
TGCAGCGCTGGACAGGGGGGCGGGAGCTCCTACAATGAGCAGTTCTTC
>.|16|.|TRBJ2-2|TRBV24-1
CATSDRGTLKGGELFF
TGTGCCACCAGTGACCGGGGGACCCTAAAAGGCGGGGAGCTGTTTTTT
>TRBD1|19|.|TRBJ2-6|TRBV24-1
CATSGHRDRWSSGANVLTF
TGTGCCACCAGTGGCCACCGGGACAGGTGGAGCTCTGGGGCCAACGTCCTGACTTTC
>.|15|.|TRBJ2-3|TRBV6-2/TRBV6-3
CASSYPGLAQGDKYF
TGTGCCAGCAGTTACCCAGGACTAGCCCAGGGGGACAAGTATTTT
>.|15|.|TRBJ2-7|TRBV10-2
CASSEVQGTSYEQYF
TGCGCCAGCAGTGAGGTACAGGGGACTTCCTACGAGCAGTACTTC
>TRBD2|15|.|TRBJ2-1|TRBV9
CASSATGTTYNEQFF
TGTGCCAGCAGCGCCACCGGGACTACCTACAATGAGCAGTTCTTC
>TRBD1|13|.|TRBJ2-5|TRBV29-1
CSVKGTGVETQYF
TGCAGCGTTAAGGGCACAGGGGTGGAGACCCAGTACTTC
>TRBD2|17|.|TRBJ2-1|TRBV4-1
CASSRRTSGSSYNEQFF
TGCGCCAGCAGCCGGAGGACTAGCGGTAGCTCCTACAATGAGCAGTTCTTC
>.|13|.|TRBJ2-7|TRBV27
CASSFQGLHEQYF
TGTGCCAGCAGTTTTCAGGGTCTGCACGAGCAGTACTTC
>.|14|.|TRBJ2-5|TRBV28
CASDPGGGAETQYF
TGTGCCAGCGACCCTGGGGGGGGCGCGGAGACCCAGTACTTC
>.|12|.|TRBJ1-2|TRBV9
CASSTRTGGYTF
TGTGCCAGCAGCACCCGGACGGGGGGCTACACCTTC
>TRBD1|13|.|TRBJ1-4|TRBV28
CASSTQGVTELFF
TGTGCCAGCAGTACCCAGGGGGTGACAGAACTGTTTTTT
>.|15|.|TRBJ1-4|TRBV4-1
CASSARDSTNEKLFF
TGCGCCAGCAGCGCCCGGGACTCAACTAATGAAAAACTGTTTTTT
>TRBD1|15|.|TRBJ2-7|TRBV18
CASSPLGQGAYEQYF
TGTGCCAGCTCACCGCTAGGACAGGGGGCGTACGAGCAGTACTTC
>TRBD1|15|.|TRBJ1-1|TRBV11-2
CASSEPPGGVTEAFF
TGTGCCAGCAGCGAACCCCCAGGGGGCGTCACTGAAGCTTTCTTT
>.|13|once|TRBJ2-4|TRBV6-1
CASSESPKNIQYF
TGTGCCAGCAGTGAAAGCCCCAAAAACATTCAGTACTTC
>.|13|.|TRBJ2-7|TRBV27
CASKTAGPYEQYF
TGTGCCAGCAAGACGGCGGGACCCTACGAGCAGTACTTC
>TRBD2|18|.|TRBJ2-4|TRBV3-1/TRBV3-2
CASSQDPPGLAAKNIQYF
TGTGCCAGCAGCCAAGACCCTCCGGGACTAGCGGCCAAAAACATTCAGTACTTC
>TRBD1|14|.|TRBJ1-1|TRBV10-3
CAIKIQGGGTEAFF
TGTGCCATCAAAATACAGGGGGGGGGCACTGAAGCTTTCTTT
>.|13|.|TRBJ2-7|TRBV5-1
CASSLDISYEQYF
TGCGCCAGCAGCTTGGACATCTCCTACGAGCAGTACTTC
>.|19|once|TRBJ2-3|TRBV28
CASSLRIRGRRQLTDTQYF
TGTGCCAGCAGTTTAAGAATCAGGGGCCGACGCCAGCTCACAGATACGCAGTATTTT
>TRBD2|15|.|TRBJ2-3|TRBV10-1
CASSELAGSTDTQYF
TGCGCCAGCAGTGAGCTAGCGGGATCAACAGATACGCAGTATTTT
>TRBD2|15|few|TRBJ2-1|TRBV7-3
CASSLRGGRLGEQFF
TGTGCCAGCAGCTTAAGAGGCGGGAGGTTAGGGGAGCAGTTCTTC
>TRBD1|14|.|TRBJ1-2|TRBV27
CASSPGTDYYGYTF
TGTGCCAGCAGTCCTGGGACAGACTACTATGGCTACACCTTC
>.|14|.|TRBJ1-2|TRBV6-5
CASSLGRANYGYTF
TGTGCCAGCAGTCTGGGCAGAGCTAACTATGGCTACACCTTC
>TRBD1|13|.|TRBJ2-1|TRBV2
CASIQGAANEQFF
TGTGCCAGTATCCAGGGGGCGGCCAATGAGCAGTTCTTC
>.|16|.|TRBJ1-1|TRBV4-2
CASSQDLGPQGTEAFF
TGTGCCAGCAGCCAAGATCTCGGCCCTCAGGGCACTGAAGCTTTCTTT
>TRBD2|18|.|TRBJ2-1|TRBV9
CASSVAPGGTSGSTEQFF
TGTGCCAGCAGCGTAGCCCCAGGGGGTACTAGCGGGAGCACTGAGCAGTTCTTC
>.|12|.|TRBJ1-1|TRBV7-8
CASSFGVFGAFF
TGTGCCAGCAGCTTCGGGGTTTTCGGGGCTTTCTTT
>.|12|.|TRBJ2-5|TRBV5-1
CASSRRRETQYF
TGCGCCAGCAGCCGGAGGAGGGAGACCCAGTACTTC
>.|12|.|TRBJ2-7|TRBV19
CARDLPAYEQYF
TGTGCACGGGACTTACCGGCCTACGAGCAGTACTTC
>.|14|.|TRBJ1-5|TRBV2
CASSEISQNQPQHF
TGTGCCAGCAGTGAAATAAGCCAAAATCAGCCCCAGCATTTT
>.|15|.|TRBJ2-7|TRBV5-5
CASSLAGFQLNEQYF
TGTGCCAGCAGCTTGGCGGGGTTCCAACTTAACGAGCAGTACTTC
>TRBD2|17|.|TRBJ2-3|TRBV5-1
CASSAVPGLARTDTQYF
TGCGCCAGCAGCGCCGTGCCGGGACTAGCGAGGACAGATACGCAGTATTTT
>.|15|.|TRBJ1-5|TRBV9
CASSGGGLSNQPQHF
TGTGCCAGCAGCGGAGGGGGATTGAGCAATCAGCCCCAGCATTTT
>.|13|once|TRBJ2-5|TRBV6-5
CASNPWGGETQYF
TGTGCCAGCAACCCGTGGGGAGGTGAGACCCAGTACTTC
>.|17|.|TRBJ2-2|TRBV14
CASSRRGPRSPTGELFF
TGTGCCAGCAGCCGACGCGGGCCCAGAAGCCCCACCGGGGAGCTGTTTTTT
>TRBD2|17|.|TRBJ2-1|TRBV6-2/TRBV6-3
CASSTDQLAGNYNEQFF
TGTGCCAGCAGCACGGACCAGCTAGCGGGAAACTACAATGAGCAGTTCTTC
>.|14|.|TRBJ2-1|TRBV7-3
CASSPTSLGNEQFF
TGTGCCAGCAGCCCGACATCGTTGGGCAATGAGCAGTTCTTC